This TCR beta chain was sequenced during a study of blood T cell repertoires in COVID-19 (dated by TCRdb to 2020 to 2021). Study-wide context: The collaborator samples originated in the United States, Italy and Spain and spanned the acute and convalescent phases of COVID-19. Sample metadata almost always included a de-identified subject ID, COVID-19 status, age in years and sex. The prospective study material was composed of cDNA or gDNA derived from T cells, B-cell-depleted T cells, or PBMCs. Where available, HLA class I and class II types were taken from metadata supplied by the sample provider and were not determined by assay-based typing. Samples were obtained from the ongoing ImmuneRACE study (first 160 participants) and from about 1,300 subjects provided by 6 global collaborators. Deeply sampled blood TCRbeta repertoires from subjects exposed to, actively infected with, or recovered from COVID-19 were included in the dataset. The repertoires were made available in a free public database intended to serve as a resource for research on the immune response to SARS-CoV-2.

Findings and caveats that apply to the study as a whole: The quantity of clinical and demographic metadata differed by source and by participant and was supplied without curation.

TCRbeta CDR3 regions were amplified from genomic DNA using the immunoSEQ Assay, a bias-controlled multiplex PCR. Per the authors' processing: Within the assay, amplification of reference gene primers was used to estimate how many nucleated cells each sample contained. To quantify the absolute abundance of each unique TCRbeta CDR3 rearrangement, sequence reads were collapsed and filtered. Productive Simpson clonality was computed per sample as the square root of Simpson's diversity index over productive rearrangements. Held by TCRdb, this immuneACCESS table contains in-frame sequences only and omits some clones. Under half of the omission traces to an unresolved V gene where checked; the cause of the rest is unknown. That table furnishes V, J and clone size, whereas the DNA furnished D and trimming. The sample table shows 65,000 or so clones, and approximately 80% are seen once. The ten largest clonotypes hold about 25% of the sample.

Whole blood was collected in K2EDTA tubes by collaborating institutions according to the institutions' own protocols. Collaborator samples were shipped for TCRbeta analysis as frozen whole blood, isolated PBMCs, or DNA extracted from either sample type. CDR1 and CDR2, looked up from the germline V gene, are SGHNT and YENEEA. The germline V and J ends show losses of 5 bases and 9 bases respectively, and no gene match explains 17 bases of the junction. CDR3 length: 18 amino acids, cysteine to phenylalanine. CDR3 DNA only is kept here, 54 bases in frame from base 1. On this clone: The clone's antigen remains unknown. Qualities for individual bases were not recorded, and no much larger clone is one base off.

The receptor chain draws on TRBV11-3 and TRBJ2-3, with 13 central nucleotides matching TRBD2. Sequenced: peripheral blood. The receptor was derived from a human donor in a cohort sampled during active COVID-19. The CDR3 here reads CASSHGLAGVHWDETQYF. In nucleotide form, the sequence is TGTGCCAGCAGCCACGGACTAGCGGGGGTTCATTGGGATGAAACGCAGTATTTT.